This T cell receptor beta chain was retrieved from a study of blood T cell repertoires in COVID-19. The CDR3 spans 17 residues. Germline V gene sequence: CDR1 MNHEY, CDR2 SMNVEV (reference sequence). V lost 4 bases, J lost 3 bases, and 19 bases lay in between. A single count supports this clone. TCRdb's copy holds only in-frame clones and misses some; the assay was immunoSEQ multiplex PCR. The sample gives tens of thousands of clones, 87% of which show up once; 5.4% is in the top ten. The sequence was obtained from a man in his sixties with acute or convalescent COVID-19. Sequenced material: peripheral blood. The chain recombines TRBV27 with TRBJ2-1; a weak D match, TRBD2 (6 bases). CDR3 protein: CASSSSQTSWSYNEQFF. The CDR3 DNA reads TGTGCCAGCAGTTCCTCTCAAACTAGCTGGAGCTACAATGAGCAGTTCTTC.